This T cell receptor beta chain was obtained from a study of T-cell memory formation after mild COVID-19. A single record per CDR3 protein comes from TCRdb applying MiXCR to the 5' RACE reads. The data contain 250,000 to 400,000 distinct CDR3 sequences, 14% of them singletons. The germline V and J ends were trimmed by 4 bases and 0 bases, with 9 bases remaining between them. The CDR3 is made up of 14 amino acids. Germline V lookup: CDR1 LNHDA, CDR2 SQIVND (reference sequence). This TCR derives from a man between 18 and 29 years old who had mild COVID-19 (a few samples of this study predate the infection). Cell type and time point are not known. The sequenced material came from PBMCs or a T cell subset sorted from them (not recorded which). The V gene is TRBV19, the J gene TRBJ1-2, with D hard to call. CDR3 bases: TGTGCCAGTAGTAGTGGTGTTTCTAACTATGGCTACACCTTC. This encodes CASSSGVSNYGYTF. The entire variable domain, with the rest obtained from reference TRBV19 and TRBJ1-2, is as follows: DGGITQSPKYLFRKEGQNVTLSCEQNLNHDAMYWYRQDPGQGLRLIYYSQIVNDFQKGDIAEGYSVSREKKESFPLTVTSAQKNPTAFYLCASSSGVSNYGYTFGSGTRLTVV.